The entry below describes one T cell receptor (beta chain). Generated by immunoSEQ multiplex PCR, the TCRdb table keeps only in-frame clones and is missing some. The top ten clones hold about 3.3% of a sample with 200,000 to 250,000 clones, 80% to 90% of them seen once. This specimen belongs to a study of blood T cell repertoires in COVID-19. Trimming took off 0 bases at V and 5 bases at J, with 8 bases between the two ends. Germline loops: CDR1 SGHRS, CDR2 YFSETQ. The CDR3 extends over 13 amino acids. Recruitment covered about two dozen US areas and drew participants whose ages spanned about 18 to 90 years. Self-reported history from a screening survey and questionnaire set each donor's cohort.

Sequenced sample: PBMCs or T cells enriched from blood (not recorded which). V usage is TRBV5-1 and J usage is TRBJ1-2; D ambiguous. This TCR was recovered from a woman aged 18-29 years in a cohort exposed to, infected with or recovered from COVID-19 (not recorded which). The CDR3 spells CASSLDRQYGYTF. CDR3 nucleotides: TGCGCCAGCAGCTTGGATCGTCAGTATGGCTACACCTTC.